This T cell receptor beta chain was found in a study of human T cells and chemical hapten exposure. Whole-study context: Sensitization applied 2% DPC to roughly 2 cm by roughly 2 cm of upper inner arm skin. Weekly administration of diphenylcyclopropenone to the scalp of patients continued throughout the approximately 24-week study. Predominantly women, the patients had alopecia areata, totalis or universalis.

Time point here: patch test 3, about 24 weeks after DPC sensitization. Treatment given: therapeutic diphenylcyclopropenone sensitization with weekly scalp DPC. Someone pulled total RNA out of unfractionated whole blood. Via MiXCR, TCRdb re-called the RACE reads, giving one row per CDR3 protein. The table has about 160,000 distinct CDR3 sequences, around a quarter seen once. The sample in question was whole blood, obtained in connection with sensitization to the hapten diphenylcyclopropenone (DPC). This sequence was found in a woman in her late teens or twenties with alopecia areata. Some clones in this sample may be carry-over from other donors' samples.

The DNA of the CDR3 is TGTGCCAGCAGCGTACATGATGGGAACTACGAGCAGTACTTC. This sequence encodes CASSVHDGNYEQYF. The chain has TRBV9 and TRBJ2-7; D not resolved. The CDR3 runs 14 residues. Trimming removed 1 base at V and 3 bases at J, with 11 bases between. Germline values: CDR1 SGDLS, CDR2 YYNGEE. The complete variable domain, with remaining parts taken from reference TRBV9 and TRBJ2-7, reads DSGVTQTPKHLITATGQRVTLRCSPRSGDLSVYWYQQSLDQGLQFLIQYYNGEERAKGNILERFSAQQFPDLHSELNLSSLELGDSALYFCASSVHDGNYEQYFGPGTRLTVT.